This section outlines one TCR beta chain sequence together with its context. The specificity of this receptor is unknown. No much larger clone is present one base from it, and per-base qualities are unavailable. The data were obtained in a study of neoadjuvant nivolumab and ipilimumab in lung cancer (dated by TCRdb to the early 2020s). For context, the study as a whole: Nivolumab was administered intravenously at 3 mg/kg on days 1, 15 and 29, and in the combination arm ipilimumab 1 mg/kg was added on day 1 only. The primary endpoint of the trial was the rate of major pathologic response (MPR) in the intention-to-treat population of each study arm. Of the 45 or so patients with operable NSCLC treated in the trial, around 23 were randomized to nivolumab monotherapy and some 21 to nivolumab plus ipilimumab. TCR repertoires were compared between pretherapy (baseline) peripheral blood and tumors resected at surgery after neoadjuvant immune checkpoint blockade. Matched pretherapy and resected tumor pairs were analyzed for seven patients: four treated with nivolumab and three with nivolumab plus ipilimumab.

Library prep was done by the immunoSEQ multiplex PCR assay. For the original study's pipeline: Repertoires were summarized in terms of richness and clonality, and significantly expanded and contracted clones between pre- and post-therapy samples were identified. Held by TCRdb, this immuneACCESS table contains in-frame sequences only and omits some clones. Under half of the omission traces to an unresolved V gene where checked; the cause of the rest is unknown. That table furnishes V, J and clone size, whereas the DNA furnished D and trimming. The table for this sample lists 30,000 or so clones; 80% to 95% of them were counted only once. The ten largest make up 2% to 2.5% of the sample. The germline V gene supplies CDR1 ENHRY and CDR2 SYGVKD. The CDR3 covers 13 residues, taking in both the cysteine and the phenylalanine. The retained sequence is limited to the CDR3, 39 bases, with the frame set at the first base. The trim is 5 bases for V and 7 bases for J, with a gap of 11 bases between the germline ends.

Overall study results and their limits: A small number of samples was subjected to TCR sequencing. From pretherapy to surgery, tumor T-cell richness and clonality increased in three of three dual-therapy tumors but in only two of four nivolumab-treated tumors. No significant correlation was found between TCR clonality and pathologic tumor regression, and only one major-pathologic-response sample was available for the clonality analysis. TCR richness in pretherapy blood showed a positive correlation with richness in tumors resected after neoadjuvant therapy (Spearman R of about 0.84). Greater TCR richness and clonality were observed in resected tumors than in tumor-adjacent uninvolved lung, and increases were observed in more dual-therapy-treated tumors.

According to the study, the label for this sample's time point signals: at surgical resection after neoadjuvant nivolumab +/- ipilimumab. Samples were obtained from the phase 2 randomized NEOSTAR trial, in which neoadjuvant nivolumab or nivolumab plus ipilimumab followed by surgery was tested in operable NSCLC. The sequencing used peripheral blood, collected after neoadjuvant nivolumab, alone or with ipilimumab, at or shortly before surgery. Recombination joined TRBV10-3 with TRBJ2-2, with the D segment identity uncertain. The sequence came from an adult with non-small cell lung cancer. CDR3 sequence: CAISNGQNGELFF. The nucleotide sequence is given as TGTGCCATCAGTAATGGGCAGAACGGGGAGCTGTTTTTT.